The clone carrying this T cell receptor beta chain was seen a single time. As yet, its antigen is unknown. Per the germline V gene, CDR1 is SQVTM and CDR2 is ANQGSEA. Trimming took 2 bases from V and 1 from J, leaving 14 bases between them. This CDR3 spans 15 amino acids. The data derive from a study of post-analysis software for immune sequencing data. On the study more broadly: Secondary progressive, relapsing-remitting and progressive-relapsing multiple sclerosis were among the included disease courses. Study conclusions and caveats: Strong co-clustering by F measure linked samples that shared a preparation batch. Patients used a handful of TRBV segments, including TRBV5-6, TRBV5-1 and TRBV20-1, more often than controls. Controls' normalized Chao1 diversity significantly exceeded that of multiple sclerosis patients.

Incorporated into the TCR beta cDNA libraries were unique molecular identifiers, which served to reduce PCR and sequencing biases. T cells numbering about 0.95 to 10 million gave rise to a few hundred thousand cDNA molecules. Via MiXCR, TCRdb re-called the PCR reads, giving one row per CDR3 protein. The table records hundreds of thousands of distinct CDR3 sequences, 53% of them present only once. Sequencing was done on a sample of blood. This receptor was obtained from a girl aged 10-17 years with multiple sclerosis. The gene calls are TRBV29-1 and TRBJ1-1, with D perhaps TRBD1 (6 bases). The CDR3 protein is CSVERWVGANTEAFF. The CDR3 region has the DNA TGCAGCGTTGAAAGGTGGGTGGGGGCGAACACTGAAGCTTTCTTT. Based on the CDR3 plus reference TRBV29-1 and TRBJ1-1, the full variable domain is SAVISQKPSRDICQRGTSLTIQCQVDSQVTMMFWYRQQPGQSLTLIATANQGSEATYESGFVIDKFPISRPNLTFSTLTVSNMSPEDSSIYLCSVERWVGANTEAFFGQGTRLTVV.